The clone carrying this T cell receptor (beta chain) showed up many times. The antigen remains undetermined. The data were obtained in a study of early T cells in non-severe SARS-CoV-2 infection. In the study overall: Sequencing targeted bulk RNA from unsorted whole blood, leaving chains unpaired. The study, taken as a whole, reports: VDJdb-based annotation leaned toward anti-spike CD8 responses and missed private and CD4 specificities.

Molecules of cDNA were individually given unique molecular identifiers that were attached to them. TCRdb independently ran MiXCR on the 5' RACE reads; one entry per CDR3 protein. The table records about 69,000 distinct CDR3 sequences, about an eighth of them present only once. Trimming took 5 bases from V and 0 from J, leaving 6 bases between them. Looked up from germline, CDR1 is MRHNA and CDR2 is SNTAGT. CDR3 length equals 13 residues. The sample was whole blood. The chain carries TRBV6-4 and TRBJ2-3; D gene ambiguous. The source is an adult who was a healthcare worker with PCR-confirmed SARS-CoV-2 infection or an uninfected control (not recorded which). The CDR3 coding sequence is TGTGCCAGCAGTCAGGACAGCACAGATACGCAGTATTTT. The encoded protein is CASSQDSTDTQYF.